The entry below gives a single T cell receptor beta chain sequence along with its context. From the RACE reads, TCRdb called clonotypes with MiXCR, one entry per CDR3 protein. The profile shows a few hundred thousand distinct CDR3 sequences, 7.5% to 9% of them singletons. This entry comes from a study of human T cells and chemical hapten exposure. Noted time point: pre-sensitization, week 0. The sample's treatment: therapeutic diphenylcyclopropenone sensitization with weekly scalp DPC. The study enrolled 18 to 70-year-old alopecia patients suitable for DPC. The sample consisted of whole blood, taken in connection with sensitization to the hapten diphenylcyclopropenone (DPC). This TCR was sampled from a woman between 40 and 50 years old with alopecia areata. Some clones in this sample may be carry-over from other donors' samples.

CDR3 residues: CASSYTQTNYGYTF. The CDR3 DNA is TGTGCCAGCAGTTACACGCAGACTAACTATGGCTACACCTTC. This sequence joins TRBV6-6 and TRBJ1-2, with unresolved D. CDR3 size: 14 residues. V was trimmed by 2 bases and J by 0 bases, leaving 7 bases between them. Germline V gene lookup returns CDR1 MNHNY and CDR2 SVGAGI (reference sequence).